This TCR beta chain emerged from a study of T cell changes during pregnancy in multiple sclerosis. The data were produced by immunoSEQ multiplex PCR, yet TCRdb's version contains in-frame clones alone and is incomplete. The sample shows 35,000 to 40,000 clones, 80% to 90% of them seen only once. The input for sequencing was CD4+ T cells from peripheral blood mononuclear cells, taken before pregnancy. This receptor was obtained from a female donor with multiple sclerosis, enrolled in a pregnancy study.

CDR3 in DNA: TGTGCCAGCTCAGGGGGGGATTCCTATGGCTACACCTTC. It translates to CASSGGDSYGYTF. This chain connects TRBV18 to TRBJ1-2, with a weak D call TRBD1 (5 bases). V dropped 5 bases and J dropped 4 bases, with 11 bases sitting between them. The CDR3 has 13 amino acids. Germline CDR1 is KGHSH and CDR2 is LQKENI. Supplemented by reference TRBV18 and TRBJ1-2, the full variable domain reads NAGVMQNPRHLVRRRGQEARLRCSPMKGHSHVYWYRQLPEEGLKFMVYLQKENIIDESGMPKERFSAEFPKEGPSILRIQQVVRGDSAAYFCASSGGDSYGYTFGSGTRLTVV.